This T cell receptor (beta chain) stems from a study of T cell responses to AZD1222 COVID-19 vaccine. The overall study: The analysis combined second doses at about 4 or about 12 weeks.

V lost 0 bases to trimming and J lost 11 bases, with 20 bases between them. The CDR3 extends over 16 amino acids. Germline CDR1 is MNHEY and CDR2 is SVGAGI. Study results and caveats: Unmutated variant regions are reportedly the target of nearly half of TCRs that are spike-specific. The breadth and depth of Spike-specific TCRs increased once two AZD1222 doses had been given. CD4 TCRs associated with vaccination spanned spike, dominating at 160-218 and 743-854.

Here immunoSEQ multiplex PCR was the method, and the copy in TCRdb shows in-frame clones only, minus some. The table records 120,000 to 150,000 clones, around 93% of them present only once. Worth noting for this clone: Its cognate antigen is unknown.

This clonotype was sampled from an adult in good health. The rearrangement joins TRBV6-5 to TRBJ1-3; a weak D match, TRBD1 (6 bases). The specimen comprised peripheral blood, sampled on day 0 of AZD1222 vaccination. For the CDR3, the DNA is TGTGCCAGCAGTTACTCGAAGGCAGGGGTGGGAACGGCCATATATTTT. This translates into CASSYSKAGVGTAIYF.